Sequencing of this T cell receptor beta chain was carried out in a study of T cells in Graves' hyperthyroidism and ophthalmopathy. Whole-study findings and limits: Clonotypes that were expanded in thyroid above 0.001 mostly appeared in blood too. With a median lead of approximately six months before onset, the model predicted ophthalmopathy.

It was RNA transcripts that yielded the amplified TCR beta CDR3 regions. HTBI primers drove first-round RT-PCR of the TCR CDR3. One entry per CDR3 protein, called by TCRdb with MiXCR from the multiplex PCR reads. The sample lists about 160,000 distinct CDR3 sequences, roughly 10% occurring once. Germline CDR1 is SEHNR and CDR2 is FQNEAQ (reference sequence). There are 20 residues in the CDR3. V lost 11 bases to trimming and J lost 0 bases; unmatched junction nucleotides: 22. This clonotype has a handful of counts. Its antigen is as yet unknown. The sequenced sample was blood. The chain has TRBV7-9 and TRBJ2-3, with 11 bases lining up with TRBD2. The TCR was taken from a woman between 18 and 30 years old with Graves' hyperthyroidism that later progressed to Graves' ophthalmopathy. The CDR3: CALGPTSGDLPPYSTDTQYF. CDR3 sequence (DNA): TGTGCCCTGGGGCCGACTAGCGGGGACCTCCCACCTTATAGCACAGATACGCAGTATTTT. Supplemented by reference TRBV7-9 and TRBJ2-3, the full variable domain reads DTGVSQNPRHKITKRGQNVTFRCDPISEHNRLYWYRQTLGQGPEFLTYFQNEAQLEKSRLLSDRFSAERPKGSFSTLEIQRTEQGDSAMYLCALGPTSGDLPPYSTDTQYFGPGTRLTVL.